The rows below give T cell receptor beta chains drawn from one sample of a study of T-cell reconstitution after alpha-beta-depleted transplantation in children. Via MiXCR, TCRdb re-called the PCR reads, giving one row per CDR3 protein. The sample holds approximately 350,000 distinct CDR3 sequences, less than 15% seen once. The sequenced sample was PBMCs, obtained from the stem cell graft. The receptors come from a human donor who donated a stem cell graft to a child with Fanconi anemia. Both conserved end residues are part of each CDR3. The order of the fields is V gene, D gene, clone size, CDR3 length, J gene, CDR3 protein, CDR3 DNA. The D gene is left open where the match is weak. Only part of the rows carry a size: once, few, many, or a class if the clone is expanded.

TRBV18	NA	NA	16	TRBJ1-1	CASSTYRGASGTEAFF	TGTGCCAGCTCCACATATCGGGGGGCGTCGGGAACTGAAGCTTTCTTT
TRBV28	NA	NA	15	TRBJ2-7	CASSFPLRGTYEQYF	TGTGCCAGCAGTTTCCCGTTACGAGGGACCTACGAGCAGTACTTC
TRBV5-1	NA	NA	14	TRBJ2-5	CASSLTRGEETQYF	TGCGCCAGCAGCTTGACGAGGGGAGAAGAGACCCAGTACTTC
TRBV27	NA	NA	14	TRBJ1-5	CASSFRGKSASQHF	TGTGCCAGCAGTTTCAGGGGCAAATCTGCGTCCCAGCATTTT
TRBV7-2	TRBD2	NA	15	TRBJ2-3	CASSSDGRDTDTQYF	TGTGCCAGCAGCTCCGATGGGAGGGACACAGATACGCAGTATTTT
TRBV25-1	NA	NA	14	TRBJ2-3	CASSDRTITDTQYF	TGTGCCAGCAGTGACAGGACGATCACAGATACGCAGTATTTT
TRBV11-1	TRBD1	few	19	TRBJ2-7	CASSPGQEIPTTNSYEQYF	TGTGCCAGCAGTCCTGGACAGGAAATACCGACGACCAACTCCTACGAGCAGTACTTC
TRBV7-9	NA	few	14	TRBJ1-2	CASSLAGTADGYTF	TGTGCCAGCAGCTTAGCGGGGACGGCGGATGGCTACACCTTC
TRBV24-1	NA	NA	17	TRBJ2-1	CATSDSSGASSYNEQFF	TGTGCCACCAGTGATAGTAGCGGAGCGAGCTCCTACAATGAGCAGTTCTTC
TRBV4-2	NA	many	16	TRBJ2-1	CASSQVRGMDPNEQFF	TGTGCCAGCAGCCAAGTGAGAGGGATGGATCCGAATGAGCAGTTCTTC
TRBV11-2	NA	NA	13	TRBJ2-7	CASSFGGIYEQYF	TGTGCCAGCAGCTTTGGTGGAATCTACGAGCAGTACTTC
TRBV29-1	NA	many	13	TRBJ1-1	CSGRDTENTEAFF	TGCAGCGGCCGGGACACAGAGAACACTGAAGCTTTCTTT
TRBV15	TRBD1	NA	17	TRBJ1-3	CATSRDLVTGAGNTIYF	TGTGCCACCAGCAGAGATCTGGTTACAGGGGCTGGAAACACCATATATTTT
TRBV20-1	TRBD1	few	15	TRBJ1-5	CSAPRQGVGNQPQHF	TGCAGTGCCCCTCGACAGGGGGTAGGAAATCAGCCCCAGCATTTT
TRBV5-1	NA	NA	14	TRBJ1-1	CASSLRFMNTEAFF	TGCGCCAGCAGCTTGCGATTCATGAACACTGAAGCTTTCTTT
TRBV20-1	TRBD1	NA	17	TRBJ1-4	CSARVYRDRATNEKLFF	TGCAGTGCTAGAGTTTACCGGGACAGGGCAACTAATGAAAAACTGTTTTTT
TRBV6-6	NA	many	12	TRBJ1-5	CASSQYNQPQHF	TGTGCCAGCAGTCAATATAATCAGCCCCAGCATTTT
TRBV12-3/TRBV12-4	NA	NA	16	TRBJ2-2	CASSLNRAANTGELFF	TGTGCCAGCAGTCTGAACAGGGCCGCGAACACCGGGGAGCTGTTTTTT
TRBV5-1	TRBD1	many	14	TRBJ2-3	CASSFGTGADTQYF	TGCGCCAGCAGCTTCGGGACAGGGGCTGATACGCAGTATTTT
TRBV6-2/TRBV6-3	NA	NA	14	TRBJ1-5	CASSQSGGGQPQHF	TGTGCCAGCAGCCAATCGGGGGGTGGTCAGCCCCAGCATTTT
TRBV9	NA	NA	14	TRBJ2-3	CASSAGPSTDTQYF	TGTGCCAGCAGCGCCGGACCGTCCACAGATACGCAGTATTTT
TRBV20-1	TRBD1	many	14	TRBJ1-6	CSARGQGENSPLHF	TGCAGTGCTAGAGGACAGGGCGAAAATTCACCCCTCCACTTT
TRBV6-1	TRBD2	NA	16	TRBJ2-3	CASSRGLAGVGDTQYF	TGTGCCAGCAGTCGTGGACTAGCGGGGGTGGGGGATACGCAGTATTTT
TRBV20-1	NA	many	13	TRBJ2-3	CSATPDGGGTQYF	TGCAGTGCTACCCCGGACGGAGGCGGCACGCAGTATTTT
TRBV11-2	NA	NA	14	TRBJ2-1	CASSLDWGTNEQFF	TGTGCCAGCAGCTTAGATTGGGGAACGAATGAGCAGTTCTTC
TRBV12-3/TRBV12-4	NA	NA	13	TRBJ1-3	CASHFQSGNTIYF	TGTGCCAGCCACTTCCAGTCTGGAAACACCATATATTTT
TRBV4-3	TRBD1	NA	14	TRBJ1-4	CASSQNRGREKLFF	TGCGCCAGCAGCCAAAACAGGGGTAGGGAAAAACTGTTTTTT
TRBV6-1	NA	many	15	TRBJ1-1	CASSDGGGRNTEAFF	TGTGCCAGCAGTGACGGAGGTGGGAGGAACACTGAAGCTTTCTTT
TRBV11-2	NA	many	15	TRBJ2-3	CASSLFGGRIDTQYF	TGTGCCAGCAGCTTATTCGGGGGGCGAATAGATACGCAGTATTTT
TRBV5-1	TRBD2	NA	14	TRBJ2-3	CATSGGAPTDTQYF	TGCGCCACGAGCGGGGGGGCCCCCACAGATACGCAGTATTTT
TRBV6-1	NA	few	15	TRBJ1-1	CASSLTAEGGTEAFF	TGTGCCAGCAGCCTAACGGCGGAAGGGGGCACTGAAGCTTTCTTT
TRBV4-1	NA	few	16	TRBJ1-4	CASSQEIGRINEKLFF	TGCGCCAGCAGCCAAGAAATTGGACGGATTAATGAAAAACTGTTTTTT
TRBV7-2	NA	few	13	TRBJ2-7	CASSLAGNYEQYF	TGTGCCAGCAGCTTAGCAGGCAACTACGAGCAGTACTTC
TRBV10-3	NA	NA	15	TRBJ2-2	CAIHNGGANTGELFF	TGTGCCATCCATAACGGGGGCGCGAACACCGGGGAGCTGTTTTTT
TRBV12-3/TRBV12-4	NA	NA	14	TRBJ2-3	CTSSLDYSTDTQYF	TGTACCAGCTCACTGGACTATAGCACAGATACGCAGTATTTT
TRBV27	TRBD2	NA	15	TRBJ2-1	CASSPSSGGRIEQFF	TGTGCCAGCAGTCCGTCTAGCGGGGGAAGGATTGAGCAGTTCTTC
TRBV28	TRBD1	many	16	TRBJ2-1	CASTPLPGQGYNEQFF	TGTGCCAGCACCCCATTACCGGGACAGGGCTACAATGAGCAGTTCTTC
TRBV20-1	TRBD1	many	13	TRBJ1-4	CSARRGQNEKLFF	TGCAGTGCTAGAAGGGGGCAAAATGAAAAACTGTTTTTT
TRBV24-1	NA	few	14	TRBJ2-3	CATSDRTGGDTQYF	TGTGCCACCAGTGATCGAACGGGTGGAGATACGCAGTATTTT
TRBV5-1	NA	many	14	TRBJ2-5	CASSLQGSQETQYF	TGTGCCAGCAGCTTACAGGGATCCCAAGAGACCCAGTACTTC
TRBV20-1	NA	few	12	TRBJ1-2	CSGSDSNYGYTF	TGCAGTGGATCAGACAGTAACTATGGCTACACCTTC
TRBV29-1	NA	many	10	TRBJ1-1	CSVVGAQAFF	TGCAGCGTTGTCGGGGCCCAAGCTTTCTTT
TRBV20-1	NA	NA	10	TRBJ1-1	CSASSYEAFF	TGCAGTGCTAGCTCCTACGAAGCTTTCTTT
TRBV18	TRBD1	NA	17	TRBJ1-1	CASSPYLGQDLSTEAFF	TGTGCCAGCTCACCCTATTTGGGACAGGATCTGAGCACTGAAGCTTTCTTT
TRBV20-1	TRBD1	NA	13	TRBJ1-5	CSARDRESQPQHF	TGCAGTGCTAGGGACAGGGAGAGTCAGCCCCAGCATTTT
TRBV4-1	TRBD1	NA	19	TRBJ2-5	CASSQEQYEQGARGETQYF	TGCGCCAGCAGCCAAGAACAGTACGAACAGGGGGCCCGGGGAGAGACCCAGTACTTC
TRBV7-9	TRBD1	many	12	TRBJ2-1	CASSRTGKNKFF	TGTGCCAGCAGCCGGACAGGGAAGAACAAGTTCTTC
TRBV7-2	NA	NA	16	TRBJ2-5	CASSFFRRNSQETQYF	TGTGCCAGCAGCTTCTTTCGACGGAACTCCCAAGAGACCCAGTACTTC
TRBV6-1	NA	few	13	TRBJ1-2	CASSAAGADGYTF	TGTGCCAGCAGTGCGGCAGGGGCGGATGGCTACACCTTC
TRBV5-1	NA	few	13	TRBJ2-1	CASSPHLGNEQFF	TGCGCCAGCAGCCCTCACCTTGGCAATGAGCAGTTCTTC
TRBV11-2	NA	NA	19	TRBJ2-2	CASSLRGAGRGSNTGELFF	TGTGCCAGCAGCTTACGGGGGGCAGGGAGGGGTTCGAACACCGGGGAGCTGTTTTTT
TRBV5-4	TRBD1	many	15	TRBJ1-1	CASSSDRGRFTEAFF	TGTGCCAGCAGCTCAGACAGGGGGCGGTTTACTGAAGCTTTCTTT